This T cell receptor beta chain emerged from a study of T cells in Graves' hyperthyroidism and ophthalmopathy. This clonotype was observed at least ten times. Amplified TCR beta CDR3 regions came from RNA transcripts. HTBI primers were used for first-round RT-PCR of the TCR CDR3. Each CDR3 protein gets one entry after TCRdb re-called the multiplex PCR reads with MiXCR. The top ten clones hold approximately 15% of a sample with 550,000 to 850,000 distinct CDR3 sequences, approximately 18% of them seen once. Germline CDR1 and CDR2: SEHNR and FQNEAQ (reference sequence). Trimming stripped 1 base from V and 6 bases from J, with 9 bases between. The CDR3 runs 13 residues.

This rearrangement joins TRBV7-9 to TRBJ1-2; D unclear. Source material: blood. This receptor was identified in a woman aged 45-59 years with Graves' hyperthyroidism that later progressed to Graves' ophthalmopathy. In nucleotides, the CDR3 is TGTGCCAGCAGCTTAGTTGGCGGGGATGGCTACACCTTC. It yields the protein CASSLVGGDGYTF.